This passage covers 5 T cell receptor beta chains from one sample sequenced in a study of T cell responses to AZD1222 COVID-19 vaccine. Assay used: immunoSEQ multiplex PCR; TCRdb lists only in-frame clones, some missing. This table holds roughly 160,000 clones, less than 95% found once. The sequencing here drew on peripheral blood, taken on day 0 of AZD1222 vaccination. Receptors originate from an adult in good health.

The gene calls are TRBV5-8 and TRBJ2-3; 7 nucleotides line up with TRBD1. The CDR3 is 20 amino acids. Germline CDR1 SGHTS, CDR2 YDEGEE. V lost 0 bases to trimming and J lost 0 bases; unmatched junction nucleotides: 16. The CDR3 region has the DNA TGTGCCAGCAGCTTGGCCCCACGAGCCGGGACAGAATCTAGCACAGATACGCAGTATTTT. It codes for CASSLAPRAGTESSTDTQYF.

The chain employs TRBV6-5 and TRBJ2-1, with D possibly called TRBD1 or TRBD2 (5 bases each). The CDR3 is 12 amino acids. Germline V CDR1 and CDR2: MNHEY, SVGAGI. The ends were cut back, 6 bases at V and 7 bases at J, with 10 bases in the middle. The chain's CDR3 is CASRGTPNEQFF. CDR3 sequence (DNA): TGTGCCAGCAGAGGGACCCCTAATGAGCAGTTCTTC.

This clone was seen just once. The chain uses TRBV2 and TRBJ1-2; 7 bases line up with TRBD1. After removal of 5 bases from V and 6 bases from J, the junction contained 6 bases not matched to a gene. Germline V gene data show CDR1 as SNHLY and CDR2 as FYNNEI. The CDR3 covers 13 residues. This CDR3 is CASSQEGAHGYTF. The CDR3 coding sequence is TGTGCCAGCAGTCAGGAGGGGGCTCATGGCTACACCTTC.

V and J are TRBV9 and TRBJ2-5; TRBD2 might be the D (7 bases). Trimming removed 0 bases from V and 4 bases from J, with 13 bases in between. Per germline, CDR1 SGDLS and CDR2 YYNGEE. CDR3 length: 15 amino acids. The CDR3 reads CASSVGQGRGETQYF. The CDR3 nucleotides read TGTGCCAGCAGCGTAGGGCAGGGGAGGGGAGAGACCCAGTACTTC.

The rearrangement links TRBV7-2 to TRBJ1-5, with a possible D match to TRBD1 (6 bases). CDR3 length equals 17 residues. Per the germline V gene, CDR1 is SGHTA and CDR2 is FQGNSA. V was clipped by 0 bases and J by 0 bases, with 12 bases between them. The CDR3 is CASSLAPHRASNQPQHF. The DNA for the CDR3 is TGTGCCAGCAGCTTAGCCCCACACAGGGCTAGCAATCAGCCCCAGCATTTT.